This T cell receptor beta chain was found in a study of blood T cell repertoires in COVID-19. This clone has only one observation. As originally analysed: Researchers report that nucleated cell counts were estimated from reference gene primer amplification. Measured with immunoSEQ multiplex PCR; TCRdb has only the in-frame clones, and not every one. That table is the source of V, J and clone size, and D and trimming were worked out from the DNA. The data hold 43,000 or so clones, with more than 80% observed a single time. Germline V gives CDR1 MNHEY, CDR2 SMNVEV (reference sequence). This CDR3 is 16 amino acids long. V was trimmed by 1 base and J by 1 base, leaving 11 bases between them.

Source material: peripheral blood. This clonotype was sampled from a man aged 55 to 69 with active COVID-19. The V and J genes are TRBV27 and TRBJ2-1; D is unresolved. The CDR3 DNA is TGTGCCAGCAGTTTATGGGTTAGCCCATCCTACAATGAGCAGTTCTTC. Its protein is CASSLWVSPSYNEQFF.